The T cell receptor beta chain described here comes from a study of cytomegalovirus exposure and HLA in healthy donors (dated by TCRdb to 2016 to 2017). Some background on the complete study: An earlier analysis of approximately 550 of the donors reported more than 250 Gb of sequence data and 100 million to 130 million unique TCR beta sequences from 190 million or so T cells. An early release that covered 500 to 800 HLA-typed donors contained approximately 300 gigabases of sequencing data and about 93 million unique TCR sequences. Of the 350 to 450 genotyped donors, about 84% fell in the genetic ancestry cluster associated with self-reported Caucasian donors. The study aimed to test whether signatures of past pathogen exposure could be identified by cataloging public T cell receptors. The study used immunosequencing to profile the T cell repertoires of approximately 640 subjects and linked those repertoires to cytomegalovirus serostatus. In addition to the first cohort of hundreds of subjects, a separate validation cohort of 120 different subjects was used. The study combined high-throughput TCR immunosequencing, statistical association of individual TCRs with disease status, and machine learning to predict cytomegalovirus infection status. A later analysis re-examined previously published TCR beta repertoires from 610 or so donors and added high-resolution HLA genotyping to investigate patterns of TCR occurrence. The later analysis used no new phenotypic data to find candidate immune exposures, relying instead on TCR beta sequences and their occurrence across donors. In an earlier analysis of a few hundred of the donors, high-throughput TCR beta sequencing was used to judge whether each TCR beta V gene segment behaved as functional or pseudogenic. Donor age, sex, ethnicity and CMV serostatus were compiled alongside the repertoire data. Genome-wide SNP genotypes for about 60% of the roughly 700 donors were used in a later genetic analysis, which treated that subset as a discovery cohort. Every discovery cohort repertoire had been produced on one sequencing platform. Both class I and class II loci were covered by HLA typing, at four-digit resolution. Typing coverage varied by locus: roughly 629-630 donors for A, B, C, DRB1 and DQB1; roughly 520 for DQA1; nearly 610 for DPA1; around 490 for DPB1. Because of strong linkage in the cohort, roughly five DR-DQ haplotypes were treated as single units for association and clustering. Across approximately 400 genotyped donors of the cohort, an average of approximately 200,000 unique TCR beta nucleotide sequences per donor were sequenced, and roughly a sixth of those sequences were non-productive. Broad study findings and their caveats: A few of the identified cytomegalovirus-associated TCR beta chains were confirmed in vitro to be specific for cytomegalovirus antigens. A later analysis found that HLA-associated TCR beta chains were more clonally expanded and had lower generation probabilities than equally common non-associated chains. A further reported finding was that TCR beta sequences accurately predicted the HLA-A and HLA-B alleles for most subjects in the first cohort. Correlated functional status among segregating V segments might be attributable to linkage disequilibrium, but an unknown experimental factor could not be ruled out. A cluster of highly shared sequence variants was judged likely to be a technical artifact of the sequencing pipeline. The presence/absence analyses assumed that sequencing depth was roughly uniform across donors, and that assumption may not be true. The authors suggested that the approach could potentially be extended to other disease states and immunological phenotypes. Because counts were too low, 15 or so rarely observed V segments, including chromosome 9 orphons, were excluded from the earlier analysis of several hundred of the donors. Most CMV-associated TCR beta chains appeared to be HLA-restricted in a later analysis, and the HLA associations seemed to be driven largely by CMV exposure. A later genetic analysis reported fewer N-insertions in productive TCRs among donors in an Asian-associated ancestry cluster than the roughly 700-donor mean. In a later analysis, TCR association rates were found to vary across HLA loci, with the most associated TCRs seen for DRB1 alleles and the fewest for HLA-C alleles. Assigning TCR associations to individual alleles was difficult when HLA alleles, especially DR and DQ, strongly co-occurred. The only immune exposure information available for the cohort was CMV serostatus. An earlier analysis of approximately 600 of the donors showed that most TCR beta V segments appeared in productive rearrangements either about 87% or about 30% of the time, which broadly matched IMGT annotations. Because some donors lacked HLA typing at each locus, the association tests relied only on the typed subset. While some public TCRs were present in many individuals, most TCR sequences turned up only very rarely across donors. The classifier was reported to diagnose cytomegalovirus status with high specificity and sensitivity in both the original and validation cohorts. In this cohort, only TCR beta chains were sequenced, and detectable features were limited by the absence of alpha or paired-chain data. In a later analysis, several top co-occurrence clusters were reported to appear linked to parvovirus B19, influenza, CMV and Epstein-Barr virus. The study listed 150 to 200 TCR beta chains as associated with cytomegalovirus. Some IMGT-functional V segments, including TRBV6-2 and TRBV6-3, could not be told apart with the 87-base-pair reads, so those segments were excluded. An association between a missense DCLRE1C variant and V-gene and J-gene trimming of TCR beta chains was found in a later genetic analysis and replicated in an independent cohort. In a later analysis, around 17,000 TCR beta sequences were associated with specific HLA alleles at a false discovery rate of 0.05.

The cohort was made up of 650 to 700 healthy bone marrow donors. At the time of sampling, all cohort members were nominally healthy, though unrecorded immune exposures were likely present. The donor was CMV seronegative and belonged to the group of around 400 seronegative cohort members. A peripheral blood sample was provided by each donor, and peripheral blood mononuclear cells were used for TCR beta sequencing. Genomic DNA extraction from the blood cell samples was performed with the Qiagen DNeasy Blood Extraction Kit. Library preparation employed the immunoSEQ multiplex PCR assay. A mixture of 60 forward primers for TCR Vbeta segments and 13 reverse primers for TCR Jbeta segments was used in the multiplex PCR. The CDR3 region of rearranged TCR beta genes was amplified from genomic DNA with a multiplex PCR assay. The amplified TCR beta libraries were sequenced on the Illumina HiSeq System as 87-base-pair reads. As for the original processing: A later analysis tallied roughly 78 million unique TCR beta chains across the roughly 610 repertoires, and about 12 million of those chains were shared by two or more donors. To remove PCR and sequencing errors, raw reads were error-corrected and collapsed into unique sequences using a nearest-neighbor algorithm that merged closely related sequences. Alignment of CDR3 sequences to IMGT reference sequences was used to assign V, D and J gene segments. Each retained sequence needed at least a six-nucleotide match to both a V gene segment and a J gene segment. A rearrangement was called productive if the CDR3 had no stop codons and remained in frame with V and J, and every other rearrangement was called non-productive. CDR3 was defined according to IMGT convention as the region running from the second conserved V-encoded cysteine to the conserved J-encoded phenylalanine. Sequences without an unambiguous match to a single V gene segment were excluded from the earlier analysis of over 500 of the donors. An earlier analysis of 550 to 650 of the donors classified V segments as functional when productive rearrangements were above 56.7% and as segregating when the standard deviation between donors was above 5%. A statistical classification framework was built to diagnose cytomegalovirus status from the catalog of TCR beta chain sequences. V and J gene assignment, in a later analysis, came from comparing TCR nucleotide sequences with IMGT/GENE-DB human TR gene sequences. In a later analysis, CDR3 sequences and most-parsimonious VDJ recombination scenarios were assigned using the TCRdist pipeline. A later analysis defined each TCR beta chain by its CDR3 amino acid sequence plus V-gene family, and excluded reads lacking a unique V-gene family. As a way to deal with suspected cross-contamination and a sequencing artifact, a later analysis dropped roughly 620 nucleotide sequences that were highly shared and had low generation probability. A later analysis calculated a clonal expansion index for each public chain from normalized within-repertoire ranks of inferred template counts. In a later analysis, generation probabilities were computed with a VDJ recombination model fitted to out-of-frame rearrangements, and the resulting probabilities were checked against IGoR. A later analysis scored TCR-TCR, TCR-HLA and TCR-CMV co-occurrence with hypergeometric tests, applying a repertoire-size bias correction to TCR pairs. False discovery rates were estimated in a later analysis by permuting HLA or CMV assignments 20 times. In a later analysis, co-occurring TCRs were grouped using DBSCAN, with TCRdist sequence similarity added in when clustering inside HLA-allele-positive subsets. For co-occurrence clustering, repertoires with fewer than 30,000 or more than 120,000 public chains were excluded, along with four to six repertoires with anomalous nucleotide sharing. As stored in TCRdb, this immuneACCESS dataset retains in-frame rearrangements with V and J assigned. A fraction of the clones does not appear; measured against another copy, unresolved V genes explain less than half of the discrepancy, and the remainder lacks a known reason. Clone size and V and J calls were adopted from that table, with D and trimming inferred from the DNA. The sample has approximately 150,000 clones on record, roughly 80% of them singletons. Together, the top ten hold about 3.2% of the sample.

As for this clone: This receptor's antigen is unknown. The sample holds no much larger clone one base away, and base qualities are not on file.

Reading from cysteine to phenylalanine, the CDR3 counts 14 amino acids. Solely the CDR3 DNA is kept, with 42 bases framed from the first base. Trimming costs V 3 bases and J 1 base, and their ends lie 10 bases apart. The CDR1 and CDR2 encoded by the germline V gene are SGDLS and YYNGEE. The sequenced sample was PBMCs. This sequence uses TRBV9 and TRBJ1-1, with no D gene named confidently. This TCR derives from a female donor in good health and CMV-seronegative. The DNA sequence is given as TGTGCCAGCAGCGGGGGAGGGTGGAACACTGAAGCTTTCTTT. This codes for CASSGGGWNTEAFF.